This TCR beta chain was documented in a study of cytomegalovirus exposure and HLA in healthy donors. Study information: The Caucasian-associated ancestry cluster held over 65% of roughly 400 genotyped donors.

Germline lookup yields CDR1 SGHAT and CDR2 FQDESV (reference sequence). V was cut by 6 bases and J by 0 bases, with 8 bases left in between. The CDR3 is 13 residues long. A remark on this clone: No antigen is known for it.

60 Vbeta and 13 Jbeta primers were used in PCR. Libraries were prepared by immunoSEQ multiplex PCR; TCRdb keeps only in-frame clonotypes and omits some of them. The data contain 100,000 to 150,000 clones, around 73% of them singletons. Findings and limits, study-wide: Earlier analysis looked at TCR beta V segments, and most were productive about 90% or about 30% of the time. Analysis performed later showed TCR beta chains linked to HLA being more clonally expanded than equally common others. In vitro work confirmed that a few CMV-associated chains recognize CMV antigens.

The chain uses TRBV11-1 and TRBJ1-1; D not resolved. This receptor was taken from a female donor in good health and CMV-seronegative. The sequenced material came from PBMCs. The CDR3 bases are TGTGCCAGCAGATTCCAGATGAACACTGAAGCTTTCTTT. Amino acids: CASRFQMNTEAFF.